Listed below are T cell receptor beta chains from one sample, sequenced in a study of glioma-infiltrating T cells. TCRdb re-derived calls from the multiplex PCR reads in MiXCR, one entry per CDR3 protein. Altogether about 380,000 distinct CDR3 sequences are present, 41% being singletons, with the ten largest covering around 12%. Sequencing was performed on glioma tissue, nonneoplastic brain tissue, or PBMCs (not recorded which). The source is a human donor with low-grade glioma or glioblastoma, undergoing nonglioma brain surgery, or in good health (not recorded which). Each CDR3 is given with its conserved first and last residue. The order of the fields is V gene, J gene, clone size, D gene, CDR3 DNA, CDR3 protein. D genes are given only for firm matches. The listing skips clone size in some rows; elsewhere it reads once, few, many or a size class.

TRBV6-2/TRBV6-3	TRBJ2-3	-	TRBD1	TGTGCCAGCAGCGACAGGGGCGTCCTCACAGATACGCAGTATTTT	CASSDRGVLTDTQYF
TRBV5-1	TRBJ2-5	-	-	TGCGCCAGCAGCTTGGTCCCAGGGGCCGAGACCCAGTACTTC	CASSLVPGAETQYF
TRBV5-4	TRBJ1-2	-	TRBD1	TGTGCCAGCAGCCGGGACGGGACAGGGGGCTATGGCTACACCTTC	CASSRDGTGGYGYTF
TRBV2	TRBJ2-3	-	-	TGTGCCAGCAGCCCCTTCCCTAGTTTCCCAGATACGCAGTATTTT	CASSPFPSFPDTQYF
TRBV7-2	TRBJ2-7	-	TRBD1	TGTGCCAGCAGCTTATTGAGGGGGCCCTACGAGCGGTACTTC	CASSLLRGPYERYF
TRBV12-3/TRBV12-4	TRBJ1-2	-	-	TGTGCCAGCAGTCTATCAGGGGCCTCTAACTATGGCTACGCCTTC	CASSLSGASNYGYAF
TRBV7-9	TRBJ1-4	few	TRBD1	TGTGCCAGCAGCTTAACAGGGGGGGGTGAAAAACTGTTTTTT	CASSLTGGGEKLFF
TRBV2	TRBJ1-2	many	TRBD1	TGTGCCAGCAGTGAAGGACGACAGGGGTATGGCTACACCTTC	CASSEGRQGYGYTF
TRBV27	TRBJ1-2	many	-	TGTGCCAGCAGTTTCCGGCGAGCTAACTATGGCTACACCTTC	CASSFRRANYGYTF
TRBV7-2	TRBJ1-1	few	-	TGTGCCAGCAGCCCCCATCAGAGGGTCACTGAAGCTTTCTTT	CASSPHQRVTEAFF
TRBV7-8	TRBJ2-1	few	-	TGTGCCAGCAGCTTATACGACCGGAACAATGAGCAGTTCTTC	CASSLYDRNNEQFF
TRBV7-2	TRBJ1-4	-	-	TGTGCCAGCAGCCTACGGTCGGGTGAAAAACTGTTTTTT	CASSLRSGEKLFF
TRBV7-9	TRBJ2-3	-	-	TGTGCCAGCAGCCCGGCACAGGTCACAGATACGCAGTATTTT	CASSPAQVTDTQYF
TRBV27	TRBJ2-1	once	TRBD1	TGTGCCAGCAGTTTTTCGACAGGGCTCAATGAGCAGTCCTTC	CASSFSTGLNEQSF
TRBV27	TRBJ1-2	-	TRBD1	TGTGCCAGCAGCAGGGACAGGGGCCTGGGTGGCTACACCTTC	CASSRDRGLGGYTF
TRBV7-2	TRBJ1-4	-	TRBD1	TGTGCCAGCAGCTTATCGTCCGAGACAGGGGATGAAAAACTGTTTTTT	CASSLSSETGDEKLFF
TRBV4-2	TRBJ1-1	-	-	TGTGCCAGCAGCCAAGGTTCGGGAGGGGTCTCTGAAGCTTTCTTT	CASSQGSGGVSEAFF
TRBV28	TRBJ2-7	many	TRBD1	TGTGCCAGCAGTTTAGGGACAGGCTTTACCTACGAGCAGTACTTC	CASSLGTGFTYEQYF
TRBV28	TRBJ1-2	-	-	TGTGCCAGCAGTTTTGATTTAGGGGTCGGGGTGTGGGACTATGGCTACACCTTC	CASSFDLGVGVWDYGYTF
TRBV6-2/TRBV6-3	TRBJ2-3	-	TRBD1	TGTGCCAGCAGTTATCGACAGGGGGAAGTAGATACGCAGTATTTT	CASSYRQGEVDTQYF
TRBV6-6	TRBJ2-7	few	-	TGTGCCAGTAGCCCGGGACCGATCTACGAGCAGTACTTC	CASSPGPIYEQYF
TRBV7-6	TRBJ1-2	few	-	TGTGCCAGCAGCTTTGACAGCAACTATGGCTACACCTTC	CASSFDSNYGYTF
TRBV12-3/TRBV12-4	TRBJ1-1	-	TRBD1	TGTGCCAGCAGTCCGGACAGGCCCACTGAAGCTTTCTTT	CASSPDRPTEAFF